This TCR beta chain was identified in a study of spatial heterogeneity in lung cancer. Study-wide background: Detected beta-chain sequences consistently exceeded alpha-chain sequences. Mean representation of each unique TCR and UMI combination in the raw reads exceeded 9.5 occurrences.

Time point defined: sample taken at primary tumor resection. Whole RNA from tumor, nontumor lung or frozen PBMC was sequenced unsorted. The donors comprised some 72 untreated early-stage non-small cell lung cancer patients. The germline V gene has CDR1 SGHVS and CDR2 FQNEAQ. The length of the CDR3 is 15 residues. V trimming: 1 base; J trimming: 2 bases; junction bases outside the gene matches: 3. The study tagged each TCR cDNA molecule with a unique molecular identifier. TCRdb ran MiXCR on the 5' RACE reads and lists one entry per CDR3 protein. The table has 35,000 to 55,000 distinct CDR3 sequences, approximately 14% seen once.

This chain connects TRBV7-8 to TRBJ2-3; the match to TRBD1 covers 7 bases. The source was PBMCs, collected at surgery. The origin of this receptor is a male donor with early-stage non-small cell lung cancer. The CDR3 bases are TGTGCCAGCAGCTTAGTAGGGGGCTTCACAGATACGCAGTATTTT. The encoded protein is CASSLVGGFTDTQYF.